Listed here is a single T cell receptor beta chain. The sample comes from a study of blood T cell repertoires in COVID-19. Across the study: Acute and convalescent COVID-19 specimens originated in the United States, Italy and Spain.

Losses at the gene ends were 5 bases for V and 5 bases for J; bases not matched to a gene: 8. This CDR3 is built from 15 residues. Germline assignment: CDR1 MDHEN and CDR2 SYDVKM. This table comes from immunoSEQ multiplex PCR, and its TCRdb copy is limited to in-frame clones, with some not included. The data hold around 100,000 clones, with approximately 86% observed a single time. The origin of this receptor is a man of 80 years or more with acute or convalescent COVID-19. This rearrangement joins TRBV28 to TRBJ2-5; TRBD1 aligns across 10 bases. The sequenced sample was peripheral blood. The CDR3 here is CASSPRDRGLETQYF. The CDR3 DNA reads as TGTGCCAGCAGTCCCCGGGACAGGGGTTTGGAGACCCAGTACTTC.